Below, 19 T cell receptor beta chains from the same sample are listed, as sequenced in a study of T cell responses to AZD1222 COVID-19 vaccine. Clones were sequenced by immunoSEQ multiplex PCR, and TCRdb holds only the in-frame ones, with some missing. In the table there are under 150,000 clones, around 90% of which are singletons. The specimen was peripheral blood, collected on day 0 of MenACWY control vaccination. These receptors were taken from an adult in good health.

The V call is TRBV25-1, the J call TRBJ1-5; possible D gene TRBD1, 6 bases. The germline V gene has CDR1 MGHDK and CDR2 SYGVNS. This CDR3 spans 14 amino acids. V lost 5 bases, J lost 6 bases, and 14 bases lay in between. CDR3 region: CASSPLGGFQPQHF. In DNA form, the CDR3 reads TGTGCCAGCAGTCCCTTAGGGGGGTTTCAGCCCCAGCATTTT.

The rearrangement joins TRBV29-1 to TRBJ1-5, with a weak D call TRBD1 (6 bases). V lost 4 bases, J lost 5 bases, and 15 bases lay in between. Germline CDR1 is SQVTM and CDR2 is ANQGSEA. The CDR3 is 14 amino acids. CDR3 DNA sequence: TGCAGCGTTGTTTTGGGGGGGGCTGATCAGCCCCAGCATTTT. Protein sequence: CSVVLGGADQPQHF.

The chain couples TRBV24-1 to TRBJ2-7; TRBD2 matches at 7 bases. The ends lost 9 bases at V and 2 bases at J; junction bases unmatched: 6. This CDR3 is 13 amino acids long. Germline CDR1 and CDR2: KGHDR and SFDVKD. The CDR3 nucleotides read TGTGCCACCCAGCCAGCGGGGACCTACGAGCAGTACTTC. Its translation is CATQPAGTYEQYF.

This chain uses TRBV7-2 with TRBJ1-2, with D tentatively TRBD1 (6 bases). Trimming cost V 5 bases and J 5 bases, with 12 bases left between them. Germline V lookup: CDR1 SGHTA, CDR2 FQGNSA. The length of the CDR3 is 13 residues. Here the CDR3 reads CASSPGTFYGYTF. DNA of the CDR3: TGTGCCAGCAGCCCGGGGACATTTTATGGCTACACCTTC.

The chain couples TRBV6-5 to TRBJ1-2, with 12 positions matching TRBD1. Germline-derived CDR1 and CDR2 are MNHEY and SVGAGI. The CDR3 is 15 amino acids. The CDR3 spells CSVWGQGASNYGYTF. CDR3 bases: TGTTCAGTATGGGGACAGGGGGCATCTAACTATGGCTACACCTTC.

This chain connects TRBV11-2 to TRBJ1-1; the D is unclear. The CDR3 loop spans 15 amino acids. Germline CDR1 reads SGHAT; CDR2 reads FQNNGV. The ends were cut back, 2 bases at V and 7 bases at J, with 17 bases in the middle. This CDR3 is CASSLYSRLNDEAFF. CDR3 nucleotide sequence: TGTGCCAGCAGCTTATATTCGCGACTGAACGATGAAGCTTTCTTT. Combining the CDR3 with reference TRBV11-2 and TRBJ1-1 gives the whole variable domain EAGVAQSPRYKIIEKRQSVAFWCNPISGHATLYWYQQILGQGPKLLIQFQNNGVVDDSQLPKDRFSAERLKGVDSTLKIQPAKLEDSAVYLCASSLYSRLNDEAFFGQGTRLTVV.

Only one count was recorded for this clone. The chain joins TRBV9 to TRBJ2-1, with D possibly matching TRBD1 (5 bases). The CDR3 loop spans 10 amino acids. Between the trimmed V and J ends, which lost 6 bases and 9 bases, there was a span of 7 bases. Germline CDR1 and CDR2: SGDLS and YYNGEE. The CDR3 nucleotides are TGTGCCAGCAAAAGGGGTGAGCAGTTCTTC. Protein sequence: CASKRGEQFF.

The V call is TRBV5-5, the J call TRBJ2-2; 9 bases map to TRBD1. Germline CDR1 SGHKS, CDR2 YYEKEE (reference sequence). This CDR3 is 18 amino acids long. The J segment lost 0 bases and the V segment lost 4 bases, leaving 10 bases of the junction unmatched. CDR3: CASSPRTGAPTNTGELFF. In DNA, the CDR3 is TGTGCCAGCAGCCCCCGGACAGGGGCTCCAACGAACACCGGGGAGCTGTTTTTT.

A note on this clone: Because the CDR3's place on the DNA is in doubt, the DNA is left out and the CDR3 is given as listed by TCRdb. The rearrangement links TRBV5-1 to TRBJ1-2; the table gives TRBD1 as D, unverified against the DNA. The germline V gene encodes CDR1 SGHRS and CDR2 YFSETQ. The CDR3 spans 15 amino acids, including both terminal residues. CDR3 loop: CASSSGQGFIAGYTF.

The CDR3 protein is CASRGLSNQPQHF. The DNA of the CDR3 is TGTGCCAGCAGGGGGCTTAGCAATCAGCCCCAGCATTTT. The rearrangement uses TRBV2 and TRBJ1-5, with D possibly TRBD1 on 5 matching bases. The CDR3 is 13 amino acids. The V end was cut by 6 bases, the J end by 0 bases, with 6 bases between. Germline V gene sequence: CDR1 SNHLY, CDR2 FYNNEI.

This clone was seen a few times. The rearrangement joins TRBV5-1 to TRBJ1-4; weak D call: TRBD1 (6 bases). Germline assignment: CDR1 SGHRS and CDR2 YFSETQ. V lost 0 bases to trimming and J lost 6 bases, with 12 bases between them. The CDR3 length is 15 residues. The CDR3 DNA reads TGCGCCAGCAGCTTGGCCCAGGGGCGAGATGAAAAACTGTTTTTT. This encodes CASSLAQGRDEKLFF.

The chain links TRBV11-3 to TRBJ2-1; a weak D match, TRBD1 (5 bases). Per the germline V gene, CDR1 is SGHNT and CDR2 is YENEEA. The CDR3 has 14 residues. V lost 3 bases to trimming and J lost 8 bases, with 14 bases between them. CDR3 protein: CASSFGQGRHEQFF. CDR3 sequence (DNA): TGTGCCAGCAGCTTCGGACAAGGCAGGCATGAGCAGTTCTTC.

The V and J genes are TRBV28 and TRBJ1-4; D gene uncertain. Germline CDR1 is MDHEN and CDR2 is SYDVKM. V gave up 5 bases and J gave up 0 bases, with 7 bases separating them. This CDR3 is 14 amino acids long. The CDR3 DNA sequence: TGTGCCAGCAGTACCGGGACAACTAATGAAAAACTGTTTTTT. Its translation: CASSTGTTNEKLFF.

The CDR3 spells CAISGQAGDTQYF. In DNA, the CDR3 is TGTGCCATCAGTGGGCAGGCCGGCGATACGCAGTATTTT. The chain carries TRBV10-3 and TRBJ2-3; the D is unclear. V lost 4 bases, J lost 6 bases, and 11 bases lay in between. Germline lookup yields CDR1 ENHRY and CDR2 SYGVKD. The CDR3 extends over 13 amino acids.

The rearrangement links TRBV6-5 to TRBJ1-6, with 9 bases that match TRBD1. This CDR3 has 15 amino acids. The germline gives CDR1 MNHEY, CDR2 SVGAGI. The junction had 8 bases not matched to a gene; V was cut back by 7 bases and J by 7 bases. CDR3 in amino acids: CASTPAGTGNSPLHF. The CDR3 DNA reads TGTGCCAGCACTCCCGCGGGGACAGGGAATTCACCCCTCCACTTT.

The chain recombines TRBV19 with TRBJ1-1, with a possible D match to TRBD1 (6 bases). Germline V gene lookup returns CDR1 LNHDA and CDR2 SQIVND (reference sequence). V shed 3 bases and J shed 1 base, with 12 bases lying between them. This CDR3 region has 15 residues. CDR3 in amino acids: CASSIVGGGNTEAFF. The CDR3 DNA reads as TGTGCCAGTAGTATCGTAGGGGGGGGGAACACTGAAGCTTTCTTT.

This clone was seen a single time. The gene calls are TRBV10-3 and TRBJ2-1; 7 bases map to TRBD2. J was trimmed by 8 bases and V by 0 bases; bases with no gene match: 1. The CDR3 has 13 amino acids. CDR1 is ENHRY and CDR2 is SYGVKD in the germline V gene. Written as DNA, the CDR3 is TGTGCCATCAGTGAGTCGGGGGGGGATGAGCAGTTCTTC. Its protein is CAISESGGDEQFF.

For this clone: Additional DNA sequences in this sample encode the identical CDR3. The chain links TRBV4-1 to TRBJ2-5; D unclear. The CDR3 extends over 15 amino acids. V shed 4 bases and J shed 0 bases, with 12 bases lying between them. Germline V gene sequence: CDR1 MGHRA, CDR2 YSYEKL. DNA for the CDR3: TGCGCCAGCAGCCCGTCAGGTGTGTACCAAGAGACCCAGTACTTC. Its translation is CASSPSGVYQETQYF.

This chain links TRBV6-5 with TRBJ1-1; TRBD1 matches 7 bases. Trimming removed 6 bases from V and 5 bases from J; junction bases left unmatched: 9. This CDR3 comprises 14 residues. Germline V CDR1 and CDR2: MNHEY, SVGAGI. CDR3 sequence (DNA): TGTGCCAGCAGACGAGAGGGGGCGTTGACTGAAGCTTTCTTT. Protein sequence: CASRREGALTEAFF.